These 14 T cell receptor beta chains came from one sample sequenced in a study of technical replicates of blood from a few donors. Generated by immunoSEQ multiplex PCR, the TCRdb table keeps only in-frame clones and is missing some. The table includes 60,000 to 80,000 clones, about nine tenths detected once. The sample was PBMCs. These receptor sequences come from a human donor in good health. Some clones in this sample may be carry-over from other donors' samples.

This rearrangement joins TRBV7-2 to TRBJ2-1; 12 nucleotides agree with TRBD2. Germline trimming cut 8 bases from V and 7 bases from J; bases unmatched to any gene: 3. The CDR3 extends over 13 amino acids. Per germline, CDR1 SGHTA and CDR2 FQGNSA. In nucleotides, the CDR3 is TGTGCCAGCCGACTAGCGGGAGTGAATGAGCAGTTCTTC. Encoded protein: CASRLAGVNEQFF.

Written as DNA, the CDR3 is TGCGCCAGCAGTGATGGTAGCGGGAGTAACGGGGAGCTGTTTTTT. Its protein product is CASSDGSGSNGELFF. The rearrangement joins TRBV10-2 to TRBJ2-2; TRBD2 agrees at 9 bases. CDR3 length: 15 residues. The V gene end was trimmed by 3 bases and the J gene end by 7 bases; junction bases not matched to a gene: 6. The germline CDR1 and CDR2 sequences are WSHSY and SAAADI.

This chain uses TRBV6-5 with TRBJ1-2; D remains unclear. Germline CDR1 MNHEY, CDR2 SVGAGI. V lost 6 bases and J 8 bases, leaving 13 bases between the germline ends. The CDR3 spans 12 residues. CDR3 sequence: CASRRVLGGYTF. The DNA of the CDR3 is TGTGCCAGCAGGAGGGTACTAGGCGGCTACACCTTC.

V gene TRBV9 combines with J gene TRBJ2-1; 10 positions agree with TRBD2. Germline-derived CDR1 and CDR2 are SGDLS and YYNGEE. J gave up 4 bases and V 0 bases, and 10 bases lay outside the gene matches. The CDR3 extends over 18 amino acids. The CDR3 DNA reads TGTGCCAGCAGCGTAGAGCCTAGCGGGGGTTGGATATACAATGAGCAGTTCTTC. Protein sequence: CASSVEPSGGWIYNEQFF.

J is TRBJ2-5 and V is TRBV10-3; 7 bases line up with TRBD2. The CDR3 length is 15 residues. Germline CDR1 ENHRY, CDR2 SYGVKD. V shed 1 base, J shed 1 base, and the junction held 3 bases outside the gene matches. The CDR3: CAISEWEGPQETQYF. The CDR3 nucleotides read TGTGCCATCAGTGAGTGGGAGGGACCCCAAGAGACCCAGTACTTC.

V usage is TRBV4-3 and J usage is TRBJ2-1; 8 bases align to TRBD1. The length of the CDR3 is 15 residues. Germline assignment: CDR1 LGHNA and CDR2 YSLEER. The V gene end was trimmed by 0 bases and the J gene end by 8 bases; junction bases not matched to a gene: 6. The CDR3 region is CASSQEGAGGYEQFF. The CDR3 DNA reads TGCGCCAGCAGCCAAGAAGGGGCAGGGGGCTATGAGCAGTTCTTC.

The chain uses TRBV5-1 and TRBJ2-4; tentative D call: TRBD2 (6 bases). The CDR3 totals 14 residues. Per germline, CDR1 SGHRS and CDR2 YFSETQ. The V and J ends lost 4 bases and 9 bases respectively, with 17 bases between them. The CDR3 DNA is TGCGCCAGCAGCCCGCTACTCATCGGGGGCATTCAGTACTTC. Its translation is CASSPLLIGGIQYF.

V is TRBV18 and J is TRBJ2-5; 12 nucleotides align to TRBD1. This CDR3 has 17 residues. Losses at the gene ends were 0 bases for V and 7 bases for J; bases not matched to a gene: 9. The germline V gene encodes CDR1 KGHSH and CDR2 LQKENI. The CDR3 bases are TGTGCCAGCTCACCACCCGCGGGACAGGGGGCTTTGGCGACCCAGTACTTC. Its protein product is CASSPPAGQGALATQYF.

The J gene is TRBJ1-5, the V gene TRBV7-9; no reliable D call. The germline V and J ends were trimmed by 1 base and 11 bases, with 15 bases remaining between them. CDR3 length: 14 residues. CDR1 SEHNR and CDR2 FQNEAQ come from the germline V gene (reference sequence). Here the CDR3 reads CASSLDGGPMAQHF. The CDR3 bases are TGTGCCAGCAGCTTAGATGGCGGGCCGATGGCCCAGCATTTT. Variable domain in full (rest from reference TRBV7-9 and TRBJ1-5): DTGVSQNPRHKITKRGQNVTFRCDPISEHNRLYWYRQTLGQGPEFLTYFQNEAQLEKSRLLSDRFSAERPKGSFSTLEIQRTEQGDSAMYLCASSLDGGPMAQHFGDGTRLSIL.

This chain links TRBV6-6 with TRBJ1-1, with 8 bases lining up with TRBD1. J gave up 6 bases and V 6 bases, and 6 bases lay outside the gene matches. Germline V CDR1 and CDR2: MNHNY, SVGAGI (reference sequence). CDR3 length equals 13 residues. The CDR3 DNA follows: TGTGCCAGCAGCCGGGGACAGGCAGCTGAAGCTTTCTTT. This sequence encodes CASSRGQAAEAFF.

The chain carries TRBV7-2 and TRBJ1-4; possibly TRBD1 for D (6 bases). Trimming removed 9 bases from V and 10 bases from J, with 15 bases in between. CDR1 and CDR2 (germline): SGHTA, FQGNSA. This CDR3 has 12 amino acids. This chain's CDR3 is CASTPGGGKLFF. In nucleotides, the CDR3 is TGTGCCAGTACTCCGGGAGGGGGAAAACTGTTTTTT.

The chain couples TRBV7-6 to TRBJ2-1; the match to TRBD2 covers 7 bases. The V gene end was trimmed by 3 bases and the J gene end by 6 bases; junction bases not matched to a gene: 5. Germline values: CDR1 SGHVS, CDR2 FNYEAQ. CDR3 length: 14 residues. For the CDR3, the DNA is TGTGCCAGCAGCTTGGATTCGGGGGGCAATGAGCAGTTCTTC. It translates to CASSLDSGGNEQFF.

The chain combines TRBV4-3 with TRBJ1-2; D gene uncertain. Trimming left V 0 bases short and J 8 bases short, with 13 bases between. From germline, CDR1 is LGHNA and CDR2 YSLEER. There are 14 residues in the CDR3. CDR3 bases: TGCGCCAGCAGCCAAGACTTCAGTGCCAGGGGCTACACCTTC. It yields the protein CASSQDFSARGYTF.

This clone occurred once. The rearrangement links TRBV18 to TRBJ1-2; 10 bases align to TRBD1. J was trimmed by 2 bases and V by 6 bases; bases with no gene match: 6. The CDR3 extends over 15 amino acids. CDR1 and CDR2 from the germline V gene are KGHSH and LQKENI. The CDR3 DNA reads TGTGCCAGCTCCCTCGGGACAGGGGTAAACTATGGCTACACCTTC. As protein: CASSLGTGVNYGYTF.